This T cell receptor (beta chain) was profiled in a study of regulatory T cells in long-lasting Graves disease. Overall study findings and caveats: Thyroid tissue went unexamined; only peripheral blood was analyzed. With a few thousand shared public clonotypes, persistent patients exceeded new patients, who shared about a thousand.

In its sample, this clonotype was seen a few times. No antigen is known for it. This sample's time point: persistent/refractory GD, antithyroid drugs over 5 years with positive TRAb. From PBMCs, RNA was extracted and then used to make the TCR library. American Thyroid Association guidelines were used to diagnose Graves' disease. Building the TCR beta libraries relied on iRepertoire HTBI primers, and CDR3 regions underwent Arm-PCR. TCRdb analysed the multiplex PCR reads with MiXCR anew, one entry per CDR3 protein. This sample carries around 340,000 distinct CDR3 sequences, roughly a fifth of them seen once, and the ten largest clones take approximately 31%. The specimen comprised peripheral blood mononuclear cells (PBMCs), sampled when the disease was refractory, from a patient treated with antithyroid drugs. This TCR derives from a female donor with Graves disease.

The CDR3 reads CASSPEQGAGTEAFF. The CDR3 DNA is TGTGCCAGCTCACCCGAACAGGGGGCAGGGACTGAAGCTTTCTTT. This chain uses TRBV18 with TRBJ1-1; 9 nucleotides align to TRBD1. V was clipped by 3 bases and J by 5 bases; unmatched bases: 7. There are 15 residues in the CDR3. Germline V gene lookup returns CDR1 KGHSH and CDR2 LQKENI. Full variable domain (rest looked up from reference TRBV18 and TRBJ1-1): NAGVMQNPRHLVRRRGQEARLRCSPMKGHSHVYWYRQLPEEGLKFMVYLQKENIIDESGMPKERFSAEFPKEGPSILRIQQVVRGDSAAYFCASSPEQGAGTEAFFGQGTRLTVV.